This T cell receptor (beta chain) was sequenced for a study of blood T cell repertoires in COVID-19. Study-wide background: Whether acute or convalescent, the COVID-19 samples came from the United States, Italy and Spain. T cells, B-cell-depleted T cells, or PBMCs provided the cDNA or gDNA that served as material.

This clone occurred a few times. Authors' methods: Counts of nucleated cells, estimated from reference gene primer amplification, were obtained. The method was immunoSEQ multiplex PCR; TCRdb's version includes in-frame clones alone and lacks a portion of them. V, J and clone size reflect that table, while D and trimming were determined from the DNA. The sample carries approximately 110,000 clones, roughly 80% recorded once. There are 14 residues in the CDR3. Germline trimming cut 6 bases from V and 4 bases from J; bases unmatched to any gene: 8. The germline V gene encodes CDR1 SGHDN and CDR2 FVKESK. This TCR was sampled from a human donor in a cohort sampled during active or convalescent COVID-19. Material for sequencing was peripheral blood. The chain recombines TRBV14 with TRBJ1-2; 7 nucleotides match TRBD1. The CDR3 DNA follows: TGTGCCAGCAGTTCGAAGACAGGGCGCTATGGCTACACCTTC. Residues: CASSSKTGRYGYTF.